The clone carrying this T cell receptor (beta chain) was seen just once. What it binds is not known. Each post-transplant marrow sample came from the posterior iliac crest or another site. The sample originates from a study of graft-versus-host responses after intestinal transplantation. Study-wide results and caveats: Some GvH clones were seen earlier in gut or blood, suggesting intestinal origin.

The V end was cut by 2 bases, the J end by 3 bases, with 14 bases between. CDR3 length equals 14 residues. In germline, CDR1 is GTSNPN, CDR2 SVGIG (reference sequence). Data came from immunoSEQ multiplex PCR; TCRdb stores just in-frame clones and leaves some out. The table has about 19,000 clones, 86% seen once. This sample comprised bone marrow, obtained roughly 19 weeks after transplant. This chain uses TRBV30 with TRBJ2-7; D call uncertain. The sequence came from a human patient who received an intestinal transplant, so some T cells may come from the graft donor. The CDR3 DNA reads as TGTGCCTGGAGTCCTCCGTTCGGTAGCTACGAGCAGTACTTC. It specifies CAWSPPFGSYEQYF.